This T cell receptor beta chain derives from a study of T cells in Graves' hyperthyroidism and ophthalmopathy. Findings and caveats of the study: Most thyroid-expanded clonotypes above 0.001 were also found in blood.

The TCR beta CDR3 regions underwent amplification using RNA transcripts as the source. First-round RT-PCR targeting the TCR CDR3 was performed with the HTBI primer set. TCRdb reprocessed the multiplex PCR reads with MiXCR, giving one entry per CDR3 protein. The data show more than 300,000 distinct CDR3 sequences, roughly 13% seen once. For Graves' hyperthyroidism to be stable, ophthalmopathy could not progress within 18 months. V was shortened by 6 bases and J by 2 bases, with 14 bases between the two germline ends. The CDR3 spans 15 residues. Germline V gives CDR1 MDHEN, CDR2 SYDVKM. This clonotype was seen many times. Its cognate antigen is unknown.

The rearrangement links TRBV28 to TRBJ1-3, with TRBD1 as a possible D gene (5 bases). This TCR derives from a woman aged 18-35 years with Graves' hyperthyroidism. Sequences were obtained from blood. The CDR3 reads CASRSDSLTGNTIYF. Written as DNA, the CDR3 is TGTGCCAGCAGATCTGACAGTCTCACTGGAAACACCATATATTTT.